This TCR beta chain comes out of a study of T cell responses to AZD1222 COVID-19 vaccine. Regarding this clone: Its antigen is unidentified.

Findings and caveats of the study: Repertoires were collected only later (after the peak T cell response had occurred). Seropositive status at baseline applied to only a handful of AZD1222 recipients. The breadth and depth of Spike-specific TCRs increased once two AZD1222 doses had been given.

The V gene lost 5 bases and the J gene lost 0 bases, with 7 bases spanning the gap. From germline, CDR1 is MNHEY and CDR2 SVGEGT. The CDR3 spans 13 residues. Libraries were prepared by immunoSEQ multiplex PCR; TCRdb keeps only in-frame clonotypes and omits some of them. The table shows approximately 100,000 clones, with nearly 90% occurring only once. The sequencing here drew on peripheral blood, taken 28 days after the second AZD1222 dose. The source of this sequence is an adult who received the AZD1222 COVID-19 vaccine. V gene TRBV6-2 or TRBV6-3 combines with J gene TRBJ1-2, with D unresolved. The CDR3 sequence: CASSGSTNYGYTF. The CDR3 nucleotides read TGTGCCAGCAGTGGTTCGACTAACTATGGCTACACCTTC.